The rows below give T cell receptor beta chains drawn from one sample of a study of blood T cell repertoires in COVID-19. The repertoire was sequenced with immunoSEQ multiplex PCR; TCRdb's copy has only in-frame clones and lacks some. The data hold about 400,000 clones, with 75% to 90% observed a single time. Sequenced input: peripheral blood. The receptors derive from a woman aged 25 to 39 with acute or convalescent COVID-19. The CDR3 runs from the conserved cysteine through the conserved F or W. The D gene is left open where the match is weak. Size values are once, few and many counts, or a class for expanded clones, and some rows have none.

>-|-|TRBJ2-7|TRBV5-4
TGTGCCAGCTCCTCGGCCGGGGACTTTACCTACGAGCAGTACTTC
CASSSAGDFTYEQYF
>-|many|TRBJ2-1|TRBV2
TGTGCCAGCAGTGACGGCACAGGGAGGGATGAGCAGTTCTTC
CASSDGTGRDEQFF
>TRBD2|-|TRBJ2-1|TRBV6-5
TGTGCCAGCAGTCCCCATAGCGGGGGGGCTGGGGAGCAGTTCTTC
CASSPHSGGAGEQFF
>-|-|TRBJ2-3|TRBV19
TGTGCCAGTAGTAGTCGGGTATGGACAGATACGCAGTATTTT
CASSSRVWTDTQYF
>-|-|TRBJ1-2|TRBV6-4
TGTGCCAACCGGGGAATGGACGGCCCTAACTATGGCTACACCTTC
CANRGMDGPNYGYTF
>-|-|TRBJ1-1|TRBV29-1
TGCAGCGCCTCAAGGGGGAACACTGAAGCTTTCTTT
CSASRGNTEAFF
>TRBD1|-|TRBJ2-4|TRBV4-1
TGCGCCAGCAGCCAAGGACGACAGGGGGCGGCCAAAAACATTCAGTACTTC
CASSQGRQGAAKNIQYF
>-|-|TRBJ2-1|TRBV18
TGTGCCAGCTCGGACACCCTTGGTTACAATGAGCAGTTCTTC
CASSDTLGYNEQFF
>-|-|TRBJ1-2|TRBV5-1
TGCGCCAGCAGCTTTTCAGGCAGGGTGATTGAAGGTGGCTACACCTTC
CASSFSGRVIEGGYTF
>TRBD1|-|TRBJ1-6|TRBV13
TGTGCCAGCAGTTTGGGACAGGGGCAGGCATCACCCCTCCACTTT
CASSLGQGQASPLHF
>-|-|TRBJ1-1|TRBV5-1
TGCGCCAGCAGCTTCACGGGAAACACTGAAGCTTTCTTT
CASSFTGNTEAFF